Below, one TCR beta chain is given with its context. As yet, its antigen is unknown. Trimming cost V 3 bases and J 5 bases; bases outside gene matches: 10. This CDR3 region has 17 residues. Per germline, CDR1 SGHAT and CDR2 FQNNGV. The sample comes from a study of T cell repertoires in cytomegalovirus infection. MiXCR, applied by TCRdb to the reads, yields one record per CDR3 protein. The table shows 650,000 to 900,000 distinct CDR3 sequences, with around a third occurring only once. The sequencing here drew on cultured CD8+ T cells from PBMCs, taken from culture after CMV antigen stimulation. The receptor's source is a human donor in good health (CMV status not recorded). Some clones in this sample may be carry-over from other donors' samples. The V call is TRBV11-2, the J call TRBJ2-3; 11 positions match TRBD2. The CDR3: CASSLYFSGGAGDTQYF. CDR3 in DNA: TGTGCCAGCAGCTTGTACTTTAGCGGGGGGGCGGGAGATACGCAGTATTTT.